The 10 T cell receptor beta chains presented below share a single source sample, sequenced in a study of T cell repertoires in cytomegalovirus infection. TCRdb redid the calling of the reads with MiXCR, one entry per CDR3 protein. The table has about 920,000 distinct CDR3 sequences, around 32% seen once. No antigens are known for them. Sequencing used cultured CD8+ T cells from PBMCs, obtained from culture after CMV antigen stimulation. Source of these receptors: a human donor in good health (CMV status not recorded). Some clones in this sample may be carry-over from other donors' samples.

This chain connects TRBV4-1 to TRBJ1-2, with 10 bases lining up with TRBD1. V was pared by 1 base and J by 7 bases, with 3 bases of the junction left unmatched. Germline CDR1 MGHRA, CDR2 YSYEKL. The CDR3 is made up of 14 amino acids. DNA of the CDR3: TGCGCCAGCAGCCAAGCCGGGACAGGGGCTGGCTACACCTTC. Translated, it gives CASSQAGTGAGYTF.

The chain is built from TRBV2 and TRBJ2-1; D gene uncertain. This CDR3 is built from 11 residues. Germline values: CDR1 SNHLY, CDR2 FYNNEI. Trimming stripped 8 bases from V and 9 bases from J, with 11 bases between. CDR3 coding DNA: TGTGCCAGCGTGGGTGGTCTTGAGCAGTTCTTC. Encoded protein: CASVGGLEQFF.

This chain joins TRBV27 and TRBJ1-1; D not certain. The CDR3 has 17 residues. Germline V gene data show CDR1 as MNHEY and CDR2 as SMNVEV (reference sequence). Between the trimmed V and J ends, which lost 0 bases and 5 bases, there was a span of 19 bases. The CDR3 DNA follows: TGTGCCAGCAGTTTATCGTGGGGTGAGTGGAGTGGGACTGAAGCTTTCTTT. It encodes CASSLSWGEWSGTEAFF.

The J gene is TRBJ2-1, the V gene TRBV19, with D unresolved. Trimming removed 2 bases from V and 2 bases from J, with 7 bases in between. The CDR3 covers 14 residues. Per the germline V gene, CDR1 is LNHDA and CDR2 is SQIVND (reference sequence). CDR3 protein: CASSIQATYNEQFF. CDR3 nucleotide sequence: TGTGCCAGTAGTATACAGGCAACCTACAATGAGCAGTTCTTC.

The rearrangement joins TRBV3-1 to TRBJ1-2; D gene unclear. The CDR3 covers 15 residues. The V gene lost 3 bases and the J gene lost 5 bases, with 16 bases spanning the gap. Germline CDR1 is LGHDT and CDR2 is YNNKEL (reference sequence). The CDR3: CASSHNLDTEYGYTF. In DNA form, the CDR3 reads TGTGCCAGCAGCCACAACCTAGACACAGAGTATGGCTACACCTTC. The complete variable domain, with remaining parts taken from reference TRBV3-1 and TRBJ1-2, reads DTAVSQTPKYLVTQMGNDKSIKCEQNLGHDTMYWYKQDSKKFLKIMFSYNNKELIINETVPNRFSPKSPDKAHLNLHINSLELGDSAVYFCASSHNLDTEYGYTFGSGTRLTVV.

The chain carries TRBV10-3 and TRBJ2-2; no clear D. In germline, CDR1 is ENHRY, CDR2 SYGVKD. Trimming took 7 bases from V and 1 from J, leaving 10 bases between them. The length of the CDR3 is 14 residues. The CDR3 protein is CAINDGMNTGELFF. DNA for the CDR3: TGTGCCATCAATGACGGTATGAACACCGGGGAGCTGTTTTTT.

The chain recombines TRBV4-1 with TRBJ2-7; maybe TRBD1 (6 bases). This CDR3 has 14 residues. CDR1 is MGHRA, CDR2 YSYEKL, per germline. V gave up 0 bases and J gave up 1 base, with 7 bases separating them. CDR3 in amino acids: CASSQEQGSYEQYV. The DNA of the CDR3 is TGCGCCAGCAGCCAAGAGCAGGGGTCCTACGAGCAGTACGTC.

This sequence joins TRBV5-4 and TRBJ2-7; D is perhaps TRBD1 or TRBD2 (6 bases each). Germline-derived CDR1 and CDR2 are SGHNT and YYREEE (reference sequence). The CDR3 totals 14 residues. V lost 1 base, J lost 2 bases, and 10 bases lay in between. The DNA for the CDR3 is TGTGCCAGCAGCTTGAGGGGGGTACCCTACGAGCAGTACGTC. Encoded protein: CASSLRGVPYEQYV.

This clonotype occurred many times. The chain links TRBV7-2 to TRBJ1-4; maybe TRBD1 (6 bases). CDR1 and CDR2 from the germline V gene are SGHTA and FQGNSA. This CDR3 is 16 amino acids long. Between the trimmed V and J ends, which lost 2 bases and 8 bases, there was a span of 18 bases. The CDR3 sequence: CASSLIRTGNLEKLFF. DNA for the CDR3: TGTGCCAGCAGCTTAATCCGTACAGGGAATTTGGAAAAACTGTTTTTT.

This sequence joins TRBV28 and TRBJ2-3, with D unclear. Germline assignment: CDR1 MDHEN and CDR2 SYDVKM. The CDR3 loop spans 13 amino acids. Trimming took 7 bases from V and 0 from J, leaving 8 bases between them. CDR3 in DNA: TGTGCCAGCACTCTAATCAGCACAGATACGCAGTATTTT. Translation: CASTLISTDTQYF.